The 28 T cell receptor beta chains presented below share a single source sample, sequenced in a study of T cell responses to AZD1222 COVID-19 vaccine. Method: immunoSEQ multiplex PCR; TCRdb's copy keeps in-frame clones and lacks some. The table includes 140,000 to 150,000 clones, about 94% detected once. The source was peripheral blood, collected on day 0 of AZD1222 vaccination. The receptors come from an adult in good health.

This rearrangement joins TRBV5-8 to TRBJ2-5, with TRBD1 as a possible D gene (7 bases). Per germline, CDR1 SGHTS and CDR2 YDEGEE. V was shortened by 4 bases and J by 14 bases, with 21 bases between the two germline ends. The CDR3 has 13 residues. The chain's CDR3 is CASSVQGGDPDYF. For the CDR3, the DNA is TGTGCCAGCAGCGTCCAGGGGGGAGACCCAGACTACTTC. The full variable domain, with the rest looked up from reference TRBV5-8 and TRBJ2-5, is EAGVTQSPTHLIKTRGQQATLRCSPISGHTSVYWYQQALGLGLQFLLWYDEGEERNRGNFPPRFSGRQFPNYSSELNVNALELEDSALYLCASSVQGGDPDYFGPGTRLLVL.

The chain has TRBV9 and TRBJ1-3; D not certain. Germline loops: CDR1 SGDLS, CDR2 YYNGEE. This CDR3 is 16 amino acids long. V lost 0 bases and J lost 0, with 10 bases in between. CDR3 sequence: CASSVDGRPSGNTIYF. In DNA, the CDR3 is TGTGCCAGCAGCGTAGACGGACGTCCCTCTGGAAACACCATATATTTT.

The chain employs TRBV7-9 and TRBJ2-5; D tentatively fits TRBD1 or TRBD2 (6 bases each). V dropped 4 bases and J dropped 2 bases, with 20 bases sitting between them. Germline V gene data show CDR1 as SEHNR and CDR2 as FQNEAQ (reference sequence). The CDR3 length is 17 residues. The CDR3 DNA reads as TGTGCCAGCAGCTCAAGGGGGTTCGGGGGCAGACAAGAGACCCAGTACTTC. Encoded protein: CASSSRGFGGRQETQYF.

The chain has TRBV27 and TRBJ2-7; 13 bases map to TRBD2. The CDR3 is 16 residues long. Germline V gene data show CDR1 as MNHEY and CDR2 as SMNVEV (reference sequence). J was trimmed by 4 bases and V by 3 bases; bases with no gene match: 6. The CDR3 region is CASSFTSGRARYEQYF. The CDR3 DNA reads as TGTGCCAGCAGTTTCACTAGCGGGAGGGCCAGGTACGAGCAGTACTTC.

This chain links TRBV5-4 with TRBJ2-5, with D perhaps matching TRBD1 (5 bases). Per the germline V gene, CDR1 is SGHNT and CDR2 is YYREEE (reference sequence). The CDR3 contains 13 residues. V shed 4 bases and J shed 5 bases, with 12 bases lying between them. The CDR3, as DNA: TGTGCCAGCAGCGTCCAGGGTGGTGAGACCCAGTACTTC. Residues: CASSVQGGETQYF.

This chain uses TRBV6-1 with TRBJ1-4; 10 bases are shared with TRBD1. The germline V gene encodes CDR1 MNHNS and CDR2 SASEGT. V trimming: 0 bases; J trimming: 7 bases; junction bases outside the gene matches: 5. The CDR3 runs to 16 residues. CDR3 coding DNA: TGTGCCAGCAGTGAAGCGATGGGACAGGGGAGTGAAAAACTGTTTTTT. Its protein product is CASSEAMGQGSEKLFF.

This sequence joins TRBV5-1 and TRBJ1-1; D gene uncertain. The CDR3 consists of 11 residues. The germline gives CDR1 SGHRS, CDR2 YFSETQ. V was shortened by 0 bases and J by 9 bases, with 6 bases between the two germline ends. DNA for the CDR3: TGCGCCAGCAGCTTGGCCGGCAAAGCTTTCTTT. Translated, it gives CASSLAGKAFF.

This chain connects TRBV18 to TRBJ2-1; tentatively, D is TRBD2 (5 bases). V was pared by 6 bases and J by 5 bases, with 17 bases between. The CDR3 is 15 residues long. Germline CDR1 is KGHSH and CDR2 is LQKENI. The CDR3 nucleotides read TGTGCCAGCTCCCCTGATCGAGGGTCCCACAATGAGCAGTTCTTC. This encodes CASSPDRGSHNEQFF.

The chain links TRBV12-3 or TRBV12-4 to TRBJ2-1; the D gene is possibly TRBD2 (5 bases). The length of the CDR3 is 12 residues. The V and J ends lost 6 bases and 6 bases respectively, with 9 bases between them. Here the CDR3 DNA reads TGTGCCAGCAGACGCGCGGGCAATGAGCAGTTCTTC. It is translated as CASRRAGNEQFF.

The chain joins TRBV6-2 or TRBV6-3 to TRBJ2-7, with TRBD1 as a possible D gene (5 bases). Germline V lookup: CDR1 MNHEY, CDR2 SVGEGT. The CDR3 sequence is 14 residues long. V lost 0 bases, J lost 2 bases, and 8 bases lay in between. The CDR3 protein is CASSYSDMTYEQYF. In nucleotides, the CDR3 is TGTGCCAGCAGTTACTCGGACATGACCTACGAGCAGTACTTC.

The chain links TRBV9 to TRBJ2-2; D not certain. CDR3 length equals 14 residues. V lost 0 bases to trimming and J lost 5 bases, with 8 bases between them. From germline, CDR1 is SGDLS and CDR2 YYNGEE. In DNA, the CDR3 is TGTGCCAGCAGCGTAGGGGTGCGTACCGGGGAGCTGTTTTTT. Translation: CASSVGVRTGELFF. The variable domain in full, completed from reference TRBV9 and TRBJ2-2, reads DSGVTQTPKHLITATGQRVTLRCSPRSGDLSVYWYQQSLDQGLQFLIQYYNGEERAKGNILERFSAQQFPDLHSELNLSSLELGDSALYFCASSVGVRTGELFFGEGSRLTVL.

The rearrangement links TRBV27 to TRBJ1-1, with a possible D match to TRBD1 (6 bases). The ends were cut back, 3 bases at V and 7 bases at J, with 21 bases in the middle. The germline V gene encodes CDR1 MNHEY and CDR2 SMNVEV (reference sequence). The length of the CDR3 is 16 residues. The CDR3 loop is CASSLARAGGGDEAFF. The CDR3 DNA sequence: TGTGCCAGCAGTTTGGCCCGGGCCGGAGGGGGTGATGAAGCTTTCTTT.

This clone was picked up one time. V gene TRBV6-1 combines with J gene TRBJ2-5; D is perhaps TRBD2 (6 bases). This CDR3 is built from 15 residues. Per the germline V gene, CDR1 is MNHNS and CDR2 is SASEGT. V lost 7 bases, J lost 5 bases, and 20 bases lay in between. The chain's CDR3 is CASTDSGKIGETQYF. CDR3 in DNA: TGTGCCAGCACTGATAGCGGAAAAATCGGGGAGACCCAGTACTTC.

In its sample, this clone was seen once. The chain employs TRBV5-1 and TRBJ1-6; 11 nucleotides match TRBD1. In germline, CDR1 is SGHRS, CDR2 YFSETQ. V was pared by 3 bases and J by 6 bases, with 2 bases of the junction left unmatched. The CDR3 loop spans 15 amino acids. This CDR3 reads CASSWDRGGNSPLHF. DNA for the CDR3: TGCGCCAGCAGCTGGGACAGGGGGGGTAATTCACCCCTCCACTTT.

This clone was observed once. The genes are TRBV7-2 and TRBJ2-3; tentative D call: TRBD2 (6 bases). From germline, CDR1 is SGHTA and CDR2 FQGNSA. The V end lost 1 base, the J end lost 5 bases, and 13 bases lay between the germline ends. The length of the CDR3 is 15 residues. The CDR3 sequence is CASSLVSSARDTQYF. In DNA, the CDR3 is TGTGCCAGCAGCTTAGTCTCTAGCGCCCGAGATACGCAGTATTTT.

The chain joins TRBV3-1 (or the pseudogene TRBV3-2) to TRBJ2-7; D is perhaps TRBD1 (6 bases). The V gene lost 3 bases and the J gene lost 3 bases, with 9 bases spanning the gap. From germline, CDR1 is LGHDT and CDR2 YNNKEL (reference sequence). The CDR3 has 13 residues. The CDR3: CASSQGASYEQYF. CDR3 coding DNA: TGTGCCAGCAGCCAGGGGGCTAGCTACGAGCAGTACTTC.

The chain uses TRBV3-1 (or the pseudogene TRBV3-2) and TRBJ1-6; 7 positions agree with TRBD1. Trimming removed 4 bases from V and 8 bases from J; junction bases left unmatched: 8. Germline CDR1 is LGHDT and CDR2 is YNNKEL (reference sequence). This CDR3 is built from 15 residues. Here the CDR3 DNA reads TGTGCCAGCAGCCTTAGACAGGGAAGGGATTCACCCCTCCACTTT. Translating gives CASSLRQGRDSPLHF.

DNA for the CDR3: TGCGCCAGCAGCCCCCGGGGGACAGGGTTAGCGAAGACATATACGCAGTATTTT. Translation gives CASSPRGTGLAKTYTQYF. The chain links TRBV5-1 to TRBJ2-3, with 9 bases lining up with TRBD1. This CDR3 has 18 amino acids. J gave up 7 bases and V 4 bases, and 19 bases lay outside the gene matches. Per the germline V gene, CDR1 is SGHRS and CDR2 is YFSETQ.

This clone was seen more than once but under ten times. The chain couples TRBV2 to TRBJ2-2; TRBD1 is a possible D gene (6 bases). The V and J ends lost 5 bases and 2 bases respectively, with 9 bases between them. CDR1 and CDR2 (germline): SNHLY, FYNNEI. This CDR3 is built from 14 residues. For the CDR3, the DNA is TGTGCCAGCAGTTCCGGGACAAACACCGGGGAGCTGTTTTTT. It encodes CASSSGTNTGELFF.

The chain uses TRBV10-3 and TRBJ2-2; D gene unclear. Germline CDR1 ENHRY, CDR2 SYGVKD. The V and J ends lost 0 bases and 1 base respectively, with 6 bases between them. This CDR3 has 15 residues. The DNA of the CDR3 is TGTGCCATCAGTGAGTCGGTTAGGAACACCGGGGAGCTGTTTTTT. Amino acids: CAISESVRNTGELFF.

V usage is TRBV18 and J usage is TRBJ1-1; D not certain. The CDR3 totals 14 residues. Germline V gene data show CDR1 as KGHSH and CDR2 as LQKENI. Trimming pared 1 base from V and 3 bases from J, leaving 9 bases between. The CDR3 coding sequence is TGTGCCAGCTCACCACTCGGGGTAGACACTGAAGCTTTCTTT. This sequence encodes CASSPLGVDTEAFF.

Only one count was recorded for this clone. The genes are TRBV6-5 and TRBJ2-1; 8 bases line up with TRBD2. Per the germline V gene, CDR1 is MNHEY and CDR2 is SVGAGI. The V gene end was trimmed by 8 bases and the J gene end by 8 bases; junction bases not matched to a gene: 14. CDR3 length: 15 amino acids. CDR3 loop: CASSSGTRKSDEQFF. In nucleotides, the CDR3 is TGTGCCAGCTCCTCCGGGACTAGAAAAAGCGATGAGCAGTTCTTC.

This chain connects TRBV9 to TRBJ1-6, with a tentative D call TRBD1 (5 bases). The germline CDR1 and CDR2 sequences are SGDLS and YYNGEE. The CDR3 runs 15 residues. V lost 3 bases to trimming and J lost 0 bases, with 7 bases between them. DNA for the CDR3: TGTGCCAGCAGCGGAGACAGCTCCTATAATTCACCCCTCCACTTT. Translation: CASSGDSSYNSPLHF.

V usage is TRBV15 and J usage is TRBJ1-5; 7 nucleotides line up with TRBD1. Germline V CDR1 and CDR2: LNHNV, YYDKDF (reference sequence). The V and J ends lost 4 bases and 2 bases, in that order; junction bases with no gene match: 2. The CDR3 runs 14 residues. This chain's CDR3 is CATSTTGGNQPQHF. Written as DNA, the CDR3 is TGTGCCACCAGCACCACAGGGGGCAATCAGCCCCAGCATTTT.

This chain links TRBV6-5 with TRBJ1-5, with no clear D. This CDR3 is 15 amino acids long. V lost 6 bases and J 3 bases, leaving 15 bases between the germline ends. The V gene's germline CDR1 is MNHEY and CDR2 SVGAGI. The CDR3 here is CASSRGIRTNQPQHF. The DNA of the CDR3 is TGTGCCAGCAGCCGGGGTATACGGACCAATCAGCCCCAGCATTTT.

The gene calls are TRBV19 and TRBJ2-2; possibly TRBD1 for D (5 bases). CDR1 and CDR2 from the germline V gene are LNHDA and SQIVND (reference sequence). This CDR3 is built from 15 residues. Trimming stripped 1 base from V and 4 bases from J, with 10 bases between. The CDR3 nucleotides are TGTGCCAGTAGTATAGCCAGGGTCGGCACCGGGGAGCTGTTTTTT. This translates into CASSIARVGTGELFF.

This sequence joins TRBV5-8 and TRBJ2-3; weak D call: TRBD1 (6 bases). The V gene lost 4 bases and the J gene lost 1 base, with 10 bases spanning the gap. The CDR3 totals 14 residues. Germline V CDR1 and CDR2: SGHTS, YDEGEE. DNA of the CDR3: TGTGCCAGCAGCCCGGACAGAGGCACAGATACGCAGTATTTT. Amino acids: CASSPDRGTDTQYF.

The V call is TRBV10-3, the J call TRBJ2-5; 12 nucleotides agree with TRBD2. The germline gives CDR1 ENHRY, CDR2 SYGVKD. The V and J ends lost 4 bases and 4 bases, in that order; junction bases with no gene match: 10. This CDR3 comprises 17 residues. CDR3 sequence: CAISGPGLAGEGETQYF. The CDR3 DNA sequence: TGTGCCATCAGTGGGCCGGGACTAGCGGGCGAGGGAGAGACCCAGTACTTC.